Listed below are T cell receptor beta chains from one sample, sequenced in a study of blood T cell repertoires in COVID-19. Here immunoSEQ multiplex PCR was the method, and the copy in TCRdb shows in-frame clones only, minus some. Of 65,000 to 70,000 clones detected, about 93% appear once; the ten largest clones hold roughly 3%. Sequencing input: peripheral blood. Receptors were obtained from a man aged 65 to 85 with active COVID-19. The CDR3 runs from the conserved cysteine through the conserved F or W. The D gene is left open where the match is weak. Clone size is stated in some rows and not others, as once, few, many or a class when expanded.

abundance,d_gene,v_gene,j_gene,CDR3aa,CDR3nt
NA,TRBD1,TRBV3-1/TRBV3-2,TRBJ1-5,CASSHSYGTGNNQPQHF,TGCGCCAGCAGCCACAGCTACGGGACAGGGAACAATCAGCCCCAGCATTTT
NA,NA,TRBV4-2,TRBJ1-4,CASSQDPLTATNEKLFF,TGTGCCAGCAGCCAAGATCCCCTGACAGCAACTAATGAAAAACTGTTTTTT
NA,TRBD1,TRBV19,TRBJ1-5,CASIARGGRGYQPQHF,TGTGCCAGTATCGCCCGAGGGGGCAGGGGCTATCAGCCCCAGCATTTT
once,TRBD2,TRBV7-2,TRBJ2-1,CASSLVASGAYNEQFF,TGTGCCAGCAGCTTAGTGGCTAGCGGGGCATACAATGAGCAGTTCTTC
NA,NA,TRBV7-9,TRBJ2-3,CASSPPEGTDTQYF,TGTGCCAGCAGCCCCCCGGAGGGCACAGATACGCAGTATTTT
NA,TRBD1,TRBV28,TRBJ1-3,CASKTGAFNTIYF,TGTGCCAGCAAGACAGGGGCCTTCAACACCATATATTTT
once,NA,TRBV18,TRBJ2-5,CASSPAGMETQYF,TGTGCCAGCTCACCAGCAGGGATGGAGACCCAGTACTTC
NA,TRBD1,TRBV13,TRBJ2-1,CASSFKQGALCNEQFF,TGTGCCAGCAGCTTCAAACAGGGGGCGCTTTGTAATGAGCAGTTCTTC
NA,NA,TRBV7-2,TRBJ2-3,CASSLGGQLTDTQYF,TGTGCCAGCAGCTTAGGGGGACAACTCACAGATACGCAGTATTTT
NA,TRBD1,TRBV5-6,TRBJ1-1,CASSLKGGVDTEAFF,TGTGCCAGCAGCTTGAAAGGGGGCGTCGACACTGAAGCTTTCTTT
NA,NA,TRBV5-6,TRBJ2-3,CASSFQGTFTDTQYF,TGTGCCAGCAGCTTTCAGGGGACCTTCACAGATACGCAGTATTTT
NA,NA,TRBV19,TRBJ2-3,CASSYTTSDTQYF,TGTGCCAGCTCCTATACCACCTCAGATACGCAGTATTTT
NA,NA,TRBV6-1,TRBJ1-1,CASSEGGAMAFF,TGTGCCAGCAGTGAAGGTGGGGCCATGGCTTTCTTT
NA,NA,TRBV3-1/TRBV3-2,TRBJ2-2,CASTRGLGTGELFF,TGTGCCAGCACGAGAGGGCTGGGCACCGGGGAGCTGTTTTTT